The rows below give T cell receptor beta chains drawn from one sample of a study of T cell responses to AZD1222 COVID-19 vaccine. Libraries were prepared by immunoSEQ multiplex PCR; TCRdb keeps only in-frame clonotypes and omits some of them. The table shows fewer than 70,000 clones, with about 90% occurring only once. The sample consisted of peripheral blood, taken on day 0 of AZD1222 vaccination. All receptors come from an adult in good health. Each CDR3 is given with its conserved first and last residue. D genes are given only for firm matches. For some rows the clone size is stated as once, few or many, or as a class when expanded; others skip it.

NA 15 TRBJ1-1 NA TRBV28 CASSPLTAMNTEAFF TGTGCCAGCAGCCCCTTGACCGCTATGAACACTGAAGCTTTCTTT
NA 12 TRBJ1-1 NA TRBV7-9 CASRTQNTEAFF TGTGCCAGCAGGACCCAAAACACTGAAGCTTTCTTT
NA 12 TRBJ1-2 NA TRBV11-2 CASSQGYYGYTF TGTGCCAGCAGCCAGGGTTACTATGGCTACACCTTC
NA 18 TRBJ1-6 TRBD1 TRBV5-6 CASSPSQGILSYNSPLHF TGTGCCAGCAGCCCTTCACAGGGGATCCTCTCCTATAATTCACCCCTCCACTTT
once 15 TRBJ1-1 TRBD1 TRBV10-2 CASSEPGQGLTEAFF TGCGCCAGCAGTGAACCGGGACAGGGGTTAACTGAAGCTTTCTTT
NA 15 TRBJ2-2 NA TRBV7-9 CASSFRTQGTGELFF TGTGCCAGCAGCTTCCGGACCCAGGGCACCGGGGAGCTGTTTTTT
NA 14 TRBJ1-2 TRBD1 TRBV6-5 CASSYGQGGYGYTF TGTGCCAGCAGTTACGGACAGGGGGGCTATGGCTACACCTTC
NA 17 TRBJ2-5 TRBD2 TRBV3-1/TRBV3-2 CASRSGTSGGFSETQYF TGTGCCAGCAGGTCCGGGACTAGCGGGGGGTTTTCGGAGACCCAGTACTTC
NA 16 TRBJ2-1 TRBD2 TRBV7-8 CASSSGPRRGGGEQFF TGTGCCAGCAGCTCCGGGCCGCGGCGGGGGGGAGGTGAGCAGTTCTTC
medium-sized 14 TRBJ1-2 NA TRBV2 CASSEAGARDGYTF TGTGCCAGCAGTGAAGCGGGAGCAAGGGATGGCTACACCTTC
once 15 TRBJ1-2 TRBD1 TRBV6-1 CASSELGQGASGYTF TGTGCCAGCAGTGAACTAGGGCAGGGGGCGTCCGGCTACACCTTC
NA 14 TRBJ1-1 NA TRBV5-1 CASSLTLGNTEAFF TGCGCCAGCAGCTTAACTCTAGGAAACACTGAAGCTTTCTTT
NA 15 TRBJ1-1 TRBD1 TRBV6-5 CASKFGQGLNTEAFF TGTGCCAGCAAATTTGGACAGGGTCTAAACACTGAAGCTTTCTTT
NA 13 TRBJ1-2 TRBD1 TRBV19 CASSQTGDYGYTF TGTGCCAGTAGCCAGACAGGGGACTATGGCTACACCTTC
NA 12 TRBJ2-2 NA TRBV3-1/TRBV3-2 CASSQSGGELFF TGTGCCAGCAGCCAATCCGGAGGGGAGCTGTTTTTT
few 14 TRBJ2-7 NA TRBV5-5 CASSLVAQAYEQYF TGTGCCAGCAGCTTGGTTGCTCAGGCCTACGAGCAGTACTTC
NA 15 TRBJ2-1 NA TRBV18 CASSPPETGTNEQFF TGTGCCAGCTCACCACCGGAGACAGGAACTAATGAGCAGTTCTTC
NA 15 TRBJ1-1 NA TRBV15 CATSSLLVKATEAFF TGTGCCACCAGCAGTCTGCTGGTCAAGGCGACTGAAGCTTTCTTT
NA 15 TRBJ2-7 TRBD2 TRBV19 CASSFSTSGSYEQYF TGTGCCAGTAGTTTCTCGACTAGCGGCTCCTACGAGCAGTACTTC
NA 12 TRBJ2-5 NA TRBV29-1 CSAARRVETQYF TGCAGCGCTGCCCGACGGGTAGAGACCCAGTACTTC
NA 15 TRBJ2-2 NA TRBV29-1 CSVGGSFGNTGELFF TGCAGCGTAGGAGGGTCGTTTGGGAACACCGGGGAGCTGTTTTTT
NA 10 TRBJ2-5 NA TRBV20-1 CSASGETQYF TGCAGTGCTAGTGGGGAGACCCAGTACTTC
NA 15 TRBJ1-3 TRBD1 TRBV6-5 CASSYDQGAGNTIYF TGTGCCAGCAGTTACGACCAGGGGGCTGGAAACACCATATATTTT
NA 15 TRBJ1-2 NA TRBV5-6 CASSFTWVEGYGYTF TGTGCCAGCAGCTTTACGTGGGTAGAAGGCTATGGCTACACCTTC
once 11 TRBJ1-4 NA TRBV6-5 CASKGNEKLFF TGTGCCAGCAAGGGGAATGAAAAACTGTTTTTT
NA 14 TRBJ1-5 NA TRBV6-5 CASRGVYSNQPQHF TGTGCCAGCAGGGGAGTCTATAGCAATCAGCCCCAGCATTTT
NA 16 TRBJ2-7 TRBD2 TRBV3-1/TRBV3-2 CASSQDGTSGYYEQYF TGTGCCAGCAGCCAGGACGGGACTAGCGGGTATTACGAGCAGTACTTC
NA 13 TRBJ1-2 NA TRBV7-8 CASSPDRNYGYTF TGTGCCAGCAGCCCGGACAGAAACTATGGCTACACCTTC
NA 13 TRBJ2-3 NA TRBV2 CASRGSLGDTQYF TGTGCCAGCCGAGGCTCTTTAGGGGATACGCAGTATTTT
NA 11 TRBJ2-7 NA TRBV2 CASSGTYEQYF TGTGCCAGCAGTGGAACCTACGAGCAGTACTTC
NA 16 TRBJ2-1 NA TRBV7-8 CASSLGSSRTYNEQFF TGTGCCAGCAGCTTAGGGTCTAGCCGCACCTACAATGAGCAGTTCTTC
NA 17 TRBJ2-6 NA TRBV2 CASTEGTGGSGANVLTF TGTGCCAGCACTGAAGGGACTGGAGGCTCTGGGGCCAACGTCCTGACTTTC
NA 14 TRBJ2-7 NA TRBV11-2 CASSLDQWAYEQYF TGTGCCAGCAGCTTAGACCAGTGGGCCTACGAGCAGTACTTC
NA 15 TRBJ2-7 TRBD2 TRBV6-5 CASSSSGGITYEQYF TGTGCCAGCAGTTCTAGCGGGGGCATAACCTACGAGCAGTACTTC
NA 15 TRBJ2-1 NA TRBV11-2 CASSLGGFSYNEQFF TGTGCCAGCAGCTTAGGGGGGTTCTCCTACAATGAGCAGTTCTTC
NA 15 TRBJ2-7 TRBD1 TRBV7-6 CASSLAGQGAYEQYF TGTGCCAGCAGCTTAGCTGGACAGGGGGCCTACGAGCAGTACTTC
NA 14 TRBJ1-6 NA TRBV5-1 CASSLRGLDSPLHF TGCGCCAGCAGCTTGAGAGGGCTCGATTCACCCCTCCACTTT
NA 12 TRBJ1-6 TRBD1 TRBV7-2 CASRQGNSPLHF TGTGCCAGCCGACAGGGGAATTCACCCCTCCACTTT
NA 14 TRBJ1-2 NA TRBV3-1/TRBV3-2 CASSQGGSNYGYTF TGTGCCAGCAGCCAAGGGGGCAGCAACTATGGCTACACCTTC
NA 15 TRBJ1-4 NA TRBV4-1 CASSQPTANNEKLFF TGCGCCAGCAGCCAACCGACCGCAAATAATGAAAAACTGTTTTTT
NA 12 TRBJ1-3 NA TRBV13 CATQGSGNTIYF TGTGCCACCCAGGGATCTGGAAACACCATATATTTT